This T cell receptor (beta chain) originates from a study of blood T cells in healthy people across ages. This CDR3 has 13 amino acids. V lost 8 bases and J 0 bases, leaving 11 bases between the germline ends. Germline V lookup: CDR1 SEHNR, CDR2 FQNEAQ (reference sequence). About this clonotype: Its antigen remains unknown.

A second PCR of about 6 to 12 cycles used a sample-barcoded 5' primer and a J-beta primer mix. A template-switch adaptor containing 12 random nucleotides labeled each cDNA molecule. TCRdb ran MiXCR on the 5' RACE reads and lists one entry per CDR3 protein. The table includes around 520,000 distinct CDR3 sequences, about 27% detected once. Overall study results and limits: Per million T cells, TCR beta diversity dropped roughly linearly as age increased.

This sample was also put to use in a study of T cells of mothers and their children. That paper notes: There were over 8.5 million TCR beta CDR3 reads from each mother and a few million from each child.

The source material was blood. The receptor's source is a boy between 2 and 10 years old in good health. This chain links TRBV7-9 with TRBJ2-7; tentatively, D is TRBD1 or TRBD2 (5 bases each). The CDR3 DNA reads TGTGCCAGCCGGGACCGGTACTCCTACGAGCAGTACTTC. Its translation is CASRDRYSYEQYF.